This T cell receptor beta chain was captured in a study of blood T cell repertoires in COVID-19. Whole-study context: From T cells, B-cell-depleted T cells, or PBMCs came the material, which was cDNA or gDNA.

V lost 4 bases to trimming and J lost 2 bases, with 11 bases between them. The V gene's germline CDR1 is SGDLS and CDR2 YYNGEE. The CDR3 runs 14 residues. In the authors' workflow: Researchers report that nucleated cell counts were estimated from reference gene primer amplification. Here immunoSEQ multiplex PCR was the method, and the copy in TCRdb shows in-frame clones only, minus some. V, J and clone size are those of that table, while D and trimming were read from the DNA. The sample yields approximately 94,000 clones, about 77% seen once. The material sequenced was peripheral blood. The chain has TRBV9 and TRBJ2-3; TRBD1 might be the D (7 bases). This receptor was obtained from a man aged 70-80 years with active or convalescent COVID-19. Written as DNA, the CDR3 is TGTGCCAGCAGCCAGGGGGGATACACAGATACGCAGTATTTT. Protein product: CASSQGGYTDTQYF.